These 16 T cell receptor beta chains came from one sample sequenced in a study of T cells in Graves' hyperthyroidism and ophthalmopathy (dated by TCRdb to between 2018 and 2021). Library preparation used multiplex PCR. Sequencer: Illumina HiSeq 2000. The TCR beta CDR3 regions were amplified from RNA transcripts. The first round of RT-PCR for the TCR CDR3 was performed with the HTBI primer set and the Qiagen OneStep RT-PCR kit. The raw public reads went through TCRdb reprocessing: fastp at Q25, MiXCR clone calling, in-frame beta chains kept. Each record represents a unique CDR3 protein, reported with the most common genes and DNA among its rows. The sample has over 700,000 distinct CDR3 sequences on record, 18% of them singletons. Together, the top ten hold 15% to 20% of the sample. Sample: blood. The receptor set was obtained from a woman in her fifties or sixties with Graves' hyperthyroidism that later progressed to Graves' ophthalmopathy.

The sample holds many counts of this clonotype. This chain joins TRBV9 and TRBJ1-1, with a weak D call TRBD1 (5 bases). The CDR3 spans 16 residues. Germline V lookup: CDR1 SGDLS, CDR2 YYNGEE. V shed 0 bases and J shed 0 bases, with 12 bases lying between them. CDR3 residues: CASSVEGGVMNTEAFF. The CDR3 nucleotides are TGTGCCAGCAGCGTAGAAGGAGGGGTTATGAACACTGAAGCTTTCTTT.

This clonotype occurred many times. The chain carries TRBV27 and TRBJ1-2; 9 bases are shared with TRBD1. The CDR3 is 17 amino acids. Germline V gene sequence: CDR1 MNHEY, CDR2 SMNVEV (reference sequence). With 9 bases clipped from V and 4 bases from J, the junction kept 18 bases outside the gene matches. The CDR3 bases are TGTGCCAGTGCCCCATCGGTGGGGACAGGGACAGGCTATGGCTACACCTTC. Encoded protein: CASAPSVGTGTGYGYTF.

The chain has TRBV7-2 and TRBJ2-3; D gene uncertain. CDR1 is SGHTA, CDR2 FQGNSA, per germline. The CDR3 runs to 14 residues. V lost 3 bases, J lost 0 bases, and 7 bases lay in between. The CDR3 DNA reads TGTGCCAGCAGCTTCAGCGTTAGCACAGATACGCAGTATTTT. Its translation: CASSFSVSTDTQYF.

This clonotype was observed many times. This chain connects TRBV20-1 to TRBJ1-5; 8 bases map to TRBD1. The CDR3 consists of 15 residues. Germline V gene sequence: CDR1 DFQATT, CDR2 SNEGSKA (reference sequence). The junction had 6 bases not matched to a gene; V was cut back by 1 base and J by 4 bases. Written as DNA, the CDR3 is TGCAGTGCTAGAGTACCAACAGGGGGGAATCAGCCCCAGCATTTT. Residues: CSARVPTGGNQPQHF.

This clonotype was found a few times. The gene calls are TRBV10-1 and TRBJ2-2; the D gene could be TRBD1 or TRBD2 (5 bases each). The V end was cut by 5 bases, the J end by 5 bases, with 9 bases between. Germline V gene data show CDR1 as WNHNN and CDR2 as SYGVQD (reference sequence). The CDR3 is 13 amino acids. The CDR3 sequence is CASSRDPTGELFF. For the CDR3, the DNA is TGCGCCAGCAGTAGGGACCCAACCGGGGAGCTGTTTTTT.

This clonotype was seen just once. In nucleotides, the CDR3 is TGCAGCGTCCACCCGGGACCGAACACTGAAGCTTTCTTT. Translation: CSVHPGPNTEAFF. The chain carries TRBV29-1 and TRBJ1-1; tentatively, D is TRBD1 (5 bases). Germline V gives CDR1 SQVTM, CDR2 ANQGSEA. V lost 6 bases and J lost 1, with 12 bases in between. The CDR3 length is 13 residues.

This clonotype occurred a few times. The chain combines TRBV9 with TRBJ1-1; D possibly corresponds to TRBD1 (6 bases). V lost 0 bases, J lost 11 bases, and 17 bases lay in between. Germline V CDR1 and CDR2: SGDLS, YYNGEE. The CDR3 length is 14 residues. The CDR3 DNA reads as TGTGCCAGCAGCGTAGAATCGGGGGGCAGGGGTGCTTTCTTT. Translation gives CASSVESGGRGAFF.

This clonotype was detected only a few times. The chain has TRBV12-3 or TRBV12-4 and TRBJ1-2; no definite D call. V lost 8 bases to trimming and J lost 2 bases, with 12 bases between them. This CDR3 is built from 13 residues. CDR3 sequence reads: CASVAVGNYGYTF. The CDR3 DNA is TGTGCCAGCGTAGCGGTCGGGAACTATGGCTACACCTTC.

The table lists this clonotype with many counts. This chain connects TRBV20-1 to TRBJ2-1; D remains ambiguous. Germline V gene data show CDR1 as DFQATT and CDR2 as SNEGSKA (reference sequence). Trimming cost V 6 bases and J 7 bases, with 19 bases left between them. The CDR3 totals 14 residues. This CDR3 reads CSAPSYPSWNEQFF. The CDR3 DNA sequence: TGCAGTGCCCCAAGTTATCCCAGTTGGAATGAGCAGTTCTTC.

This clonotype appeared many times. This chain joins TRBV11-2 and TRBJ2-5; D possibly uses TRBD1 or TRBD2 (5 bases each). The CDR3 loop spans 14 amino acids. Germline CDR1 and CDR2: SGHAT and FQNNGV. The V end was cut by 5 bases, the J end by 2 bases, with 12 bases between. CDR3 in DNA: TGTGCCAGCAGCACCGTGGGGGAGCAAGAGACCCAGTACTTC. The encoded protein is CASSTVGEQETQYF.

This clonotype occurred a few times. The chain uses TRBV12-3 or TRBV12-4 and TRBJ2-7; 8 bases are shared with TRBD2. V lost 7 bases, J lost 6 bases, and 17 bases stayed unmatched. The CDR3 runs to 16 residues. The CDR3 bases are TGTGCCAGCACCCAGAGGAGCGGGGGCCCCCAGAGCGAGCAGTACTTC. The encoded protein is CASTQRSGGPQSEQYF.

This clonotype was detected only a few times. The CDR3 bases are TGCAGTGCTAGAGCCGAACGACCGACAGGTTTTGAGGGCTACACCTTC. Encoded protein: CSARAERPTGFEGYTF. The V gene is TRBV20-1, the J gene TRBJ1-2, with D perhaps TRBD1 (6 bases). Germline V gene lookup returns CDR1 DFQATT and CDR2 SNEGSKA (reference sequence). V was cut by 1 base and J by 8 bases, with 23 bases left in between. The CDR3 is 16 residues long.

This clonotype was observed at least ten times. The J gene is TRBJ2-3, the V gene TRBV12-3 or TRBV12-4, with D maybe TRBD1 (5 bases). V shed 1 base and J shed 6 bases, with 14 bases lying between them. This CDR3 has 15 residues. The CDR3 region is CASSLEGPGRDTQYF. In DNA, the CDR3 is TGTGCCAGCAGTTTAGAGGGGCCCGGCCGGGATACGCAGTATTTT.

This clonotype appeared a few times. CDR3 loop: CASSQESSRGYTF. CDR3 nucleotide sequence: TGTGCCAGCAGCCAAGAGTCGAGCAGAGGCTACACCTTC. The V call is TRBV3-1, the J call TRBJ1-2, with no clear D. Germline lookup yields CDR1 LGHDT and CDR2 YNNKEL (reference sequence). The CDR3 is 13 residues long. V was trimmed by 0 bases and J by 8 bases, leaving 10 bases between them.

Ten or more counts support this clonotype. The chain is built from TRBV6-6 and TRBJ2-5, with 11 bases matching TRBD2. Unmatched junction bases numbered 6, after V lost 1 base and J lost 5 bases. The germline gives CDR1 MNHNY, CDR2 SVGAGI (reference sequence). The CDR3 totals 16 residues. The CDR3 reads CASSYWASGGSETQYF. CDR3 coding DNA: TGTGCCAGCAGTTACTGGGCTAGCGGGGGGAGTGAGACCCAGTACTTC.

The chain employs TRBV10-3 and TRBJ2-7; D may match TRBD1 or TRBD2 (5 bases each). Trimming shortened V by 3 bases and J by 4 bases, and 13 bases separated the two germline ends. Germline-derived CDR1 and CDR2 are ENHRY and SYGVKD. The CDR3 has 14 amino acids. CDR3 bases: TGTGCCATCAGTGATACCGGGACCCCTTACGAGCAGTACTTC. This encodes CAISDTGTPYEQYF.